This T cell receptor beta chain came from a study of early stage breast cancer tumors. Study details: Invasive lobular carcinomas made up about 30% of the 12 ER+/PR+/HER2- tumors.

Here immunoSEQ multiplex PCR was the method, and the copy in TCRdb shows in-frame clones only, minus some. This sample yields approximately 48,000 clones, of which just over 90% are seen a single time; 5% belongs to the top ten. The CDR3 spans 16 residues. To note about this clone: What it binds is unknown.

Study findings and constraints: Bulk DNA sequencing of unsorted cells missed chain pairing and markers. Compared with adjacent normal breast, tumors showed about 2.3-fold denser, more clonal T cells.

The source of this sequence is a person between 65 and 79 years old with breast cancer. This chain uses TRBV21-1 with TRBJ1-2; the DNA was not used to check the table's D call, TRBD1. TRBV21-1 is flagged as a pseudogene. Sequencing used blood. The CDR3 here is CASSNRVGRPRYGYTF. CDR3 DNA sequence: TGTGCCAGCAGTAACAGGGTGGGCAGGCCAAGGTATGGCTACACCTTC.